Shown below are 28 T cell receptor beta chains from a single sample sequenced in a study of shared T cell receptors in the human thymus. Produced via immunoSEQ multiplex PCR; TCRdb's table is partial and in-frame only. The table has hundreds of thousands of clones, 87% seen once. The data were also submitted as part of a second study, on human thymus T cells.

Sequenced input: thymocytes. These receptor sequences come from a boy less than two years old with a congenital heart defect.

The genes are TRBV29-1 and TRBJ2-5, with 7 bases aligning to TRBD1. CDR1 is SQVTM, CDR2 ANQGSEA, per germline. The V segment lost 7 bases and the J segment 2 bases; nucleotides outside the gene matches: 7. The CDR3 has 13 residues. The CDR3 sequence: CSAGRGRQETQYF. In nucleotides, the CDR3 is TGCAGCGCTGGAAGGGGGCGGCAAGAGACCCAGTACTTC.

This chain uses TRBV4-1 with TRBJ2-5; weak D call: TRBD2 (6 bases). From germline, CDR1 is MGHRA and CDR2 YSYEKL. V was trimmed by 4 bases and J by 4 bases, leaving 19 bases between them. The CDR3 is 16 residues long. DNA of the CDR3: TGCGCCAGCAGCCTTCGGGGGTCGGGAATCGCAGAGACCCAGTACTTC. It encodes CASSLRGSGIAETQYF.

The rearrangement links TRBV7-2 to TRBJ2-7, with TRBD1 identical over 8 bases. Trimming took 0 bases from V and 2 from J; bases not matched to a gene: 9. CDR1 and CDR2 (germline): SGHTA, FQGNSA. This CDR3 comprises 17 residues. CDR3 region: CASSLALGTGKAYEQYF. The CDR3 DNA is TGTGCCAGCAGCTTAGCGCTAGGGACAGGAAAAGCCTACGAGCAGTACTTC. Looking up the rest from reference TRBV7-2 and TRBJ2-7 gives the full variable domain: GAGVSQSPSNKVTEKGKDVELRCDPISGHTALYWYRQSLGQGLEFLIYFQGNSAPDKSGLPSDRFSAERTGGSVSTLTIQRTQQEDSAVYLCASSLALGTGKAYEQYFGPGTRLTVT.

This chain links TRBV27 with TRBJ1-6; 7 bases fit TRBD1. The V segment lost 5 bases and the J segment 7 bases; nucleotides outside the gene matches: 5. The CDR3 is 14 residues long. Germline-derived CDR1 and CDR2 are MNHEY and SMNVEV (reference sequence). The CDR3 reads CASSTTGPNSPLHF. DNA of the CDR3: TGTGCCAGCAGTACGACAGGGCCAAATTCACCCCTCCACTTT.

This clone appeared once. The CDR3 loop reads CASSLKWGGRAYEQYF. The CDR3, as DNA: TGCGCCAGCAGCCTGAAGTGGGGCGGGAGAGCCTACGAGCAGTACTTC. This chain uses TRBV5-1 with TRBJ2-7; 7 nucleotides align to TRBD2. Germline V gives CDR1 SGHRS, CDR2 YFSETQ. The J segment lost 2 bases and the V segment lost 4 bases, leaving 12 bases of the junction unmatched. This CDR3 spans 16 amino acids.

The chain couples TRBV4-3 to TRBJ1-1; D might be TRBD1 (6 bases). V lost 0 bases, J lost 1 base, and 12 bases lay in between. This CDR3 has 16 residues. Per the germline V gene, CDR1 is LGHNA and CDR2 is YSLEER. The CDR3 DNA sequence: TGCGCCAGCAGCCAAGAGGCAGGGGCTACGAACACTGAAGCTTTCTTT. Its protein product is CASSQEAGATNTEAFF.

The chain uses TRBV28 and TRBJ2-2; 10 positions match TRBD1. After removal of 5 bases from V and 10 bases from J, the junction contained 13 bases not matched to a gene. This CDR3 contains 16 residues. Germline assignment: CDR1 MDHEN and CDR2 SYDVKM. For the CDR3, the DNA is TGTGCCAGCAGTCCTCCAGGGACAGGGGAGAGGATGGAGCTGTTTTTT. It is translated as CASSPPGTGERMELFF.

The gene calls are TRBV5-5 and TRBJ2-1; D unresolved. V was clipped by 3 bases and J by 5 bases, with 9 bases between them. Germline V gene lookup returns CDR1 SGHKS and CDR2 YYEKEE (reference sequence). The CDR3 runs to 13 residues. The CDR3: CASSCSSNNEQFF. CDR3 bases: TGTGCCAGCAGCTGTAGTTCCAACAATGAGCAGTTCTTC.

The rearrangement joins TRBV7-9 to TRBJ1-4; D is possibly TRBD1 (5 bases). V lost 1 base, J lost 8 bases, and 14 bases lay in between. CDR1 and CDR2 (germline): SEHNR, FQNEAQ (reference sequence). The CDR3 is 15 amino acids. The DNA of the CDR3 is TGTGCCAGCAGCTTAGTACAGGTTTGGGGAGAAAAACTGTTTTTT. Residues: CASSLVQVWGEKLFF.

Turning to this clone: The DNA is omitted, as the CDR3 cannot be located on it reliably, and the CDR3 follows TCRdb's listing. The rearrangement joins TRBV6-5 to TRBJ2-1; the tabulated D call, TRBD2, remains unverified against the DNA. The V gene's germline CDR1 is MNHEY and CDR2 SVGAGI. The CDR3 length is 12 residues, termini included. CDR3 sequence reads: CASSLTFGEQFF.

The gene calls are TRBV6-5 and TRBJ1-6; D is ambiguous. The germline V gene encodes CDR1 MNHEY and CDR2 SVGAGI. Trimming cost V 2 bases and J 9 bases, with 8 bases left between them. The CDR3 contains 13 residues. CDR3 coding DNA: TGTGCCAGCAGTTACGTGGCCCCTTCACCCCTCCACTTT. Translation gives CASSYVAPSPLHF.

V usage is TRBV15 and J usage is TRBJ2-2; 8 bases agree with TRBD1. The germline gives CDR1 LNHNV, CDR2 YYDKDF (reference sequence). Trimming cost V 8 bases and J 7 bases; bases outside gene matches: 18. This CDR3 has 17 amino acids. The CDR3 loop reads CATHMLTSQGAGGELFF. As DNA, the CDR3 is TGTGCCACCCACATGCTTACCTCCCAGGGGGCAGGCGGGGAGCTGTTTTTT. The variable domain in full, completed from reference TRBV15 and TRBJ2-2, reads DAMVIQNPRYQVTQFGKPVTLSCSQTLNHNVMYWYQQKSSQAPKLLFHYYDKDFNNEADTPDNFQSRRPNTSFCFLDIRSPGLGDTAMYLCATHMLTSQGAGGELFFGEGSRLTVL.

V usage is TRBV15 and J usage is TRBJ2-1; 14 nucleotides match TRBD2. CDR3 length: 17 amino acids. V lost 0 bases to trimming and J lost 8 bases; unmatched junction nucleotides: 6. From germline, CDR1 is LNHNV and CDR2 YYDKDF (reference sequence). The CDR3 here is CATSRDLGTSGSHEQFF. Here the CDR3 DNA reads TGTGCCACCAGCAGAGATCTCGGGACTAGCGGGAGCCATGAGCAGTTCTTC.

The sample holds one count of this clone. CDR3 in amino acids: CASSQAGVNEQFF. CDR3 in DNA: TGTGCCAGCAGCCAAGCAGGGGTCAATGAGCAGTTCTTC. The chain carries TRBV14 and TRBJ2-1, with TRBD1 as a possible D gene (6 bases). There are 13 residues in the CDR3. The V end was cut by 1 base, the J end by 6 bases, with 7 bases between. Germline loops: CDR1 SGHDN, CDR2 FVKESK.

CDR3 sequence reads: CASSHAGTSFRSDTQYF. The DNA for the CDR3 is TGTGCCAGCAGCCACGCTGGGACTAGCTTTCGTTCCGATACGCAGTATTTT. The chain uses TRBV11-1 and TRBJ2-3; 9 nucleotides align to TRBD2. The germline V gene has CDR1 SGHAT and CDR2 FQDESV (reference sequence). This CDR3 has 17 residues. J gave up 6 bases and V 5 bases, and 15 bases lay outside the gene matches.

The rearrangement links TRBV28 to TRBJ1-2, with 8 bases that match TRBD1. Germline V gives CDR1 MDHEN, CDR2 SYDVKM. This CDR3 is built from 17 residues. With V trimmed by 2 bases and J by 6 bases, 14 bases remained unmatched. CDR3 in amino acids: CASSLPTQGAVGDGYTF. CDR3 DNA sequence: TGTGCCAGCAGTTTACCAACCCAGGGGGCCGTGGGGGATGGCTACACCTTC.

The rearrangement uses TRBV5-4 and TRBJ2-7; maybe TRBD2 (6 bases). Germline V gene sequence: CDR1 SGHNT, CDR2 YYREEE (reference sequence). V lost 0 bases and J lost 3, with 16 bases in between. The CDR3 loop spans 16 amino acids. The DNA for the CDR3 is TGTGCCAGCAGCTTGGGTTCCACTAGCCCCCTCTACGAGCAGTACTTC. It encodes CASSLGSTSPLYEQYF. Based on the CDR3 plus reference TRBV5-4 and TRBJ2-7, the full variable domain is ETGVTQSPTHLIKTRGQQVTLRCSSQSGHNTVSWYQQALGQGPQFIFQYYREEENGRGNFPPRFSGLQFPNYSSELNVNALELDDSALYLCASSLGSTSPLYEQYFGPGTRLTVT.

The chain joins TRBV30 to TRBJ1-1; D is possibly TRBD1 (6 bases). V lost 4 bases and J 10 bases, leaving 19 bases between the germline ends. The CDR3 covers 13 residues. Per germline, CDR1 GTSNPN and CDR2 SVGIG (reference sequence). The CDR3 sequence: CAWKVVGGARAFF. Written as DNA, the CDR3 is TGTGCCTGGAAGGTAGTGGGGGGGGCGCGAGCTTTCTTT.

The V gene is TRBV7-9, the J gene TRBJ2-1; 7 bases map to TRBD1. V dropped 4 bases and J dropped 4; count of bases not matched to a gene: 7. Germline V CDR1 and CDR2: SEHNR, FQNEAQ (reference sequence). CDR3 length: 15 residues. CDR3 in DNA: TGTGCCAGCAGCTCAGGGACAGAGGCTTACAATGAGCAGTTCTTC. Translated: CASSSGTEAYNEQFF.

The CDR3 DNA sequence: TGTGCCAGCAGCCGAAGCCGGGACAGGGAGGCCGAGCAGTACTTC. It translates to CASSRSRDREAEQYF. The rearrangement uses TRBV7-9 and TRBJ2-7; 9 nucleotides line up with TRBD1. After removal of 5 bases from V and 6 bases from J, the junction contained 11 bases not matched to a gene. There are 15 residues in the CDR3. Germline CDR1 is SEHNR and CDR2 is FQNEAQ (reference sequence).

This clone was recorded once. V and J are TRBV25-1 and TRBJ1-6; 8 positions agree with TRBD1. The germline gives CDR1 MGHDK, CDR2 SYGVNS. The CDR3 has 14 residues. After removal of 6 bases from V and 5 bases from J, the junction contained 3 bases not matched to a gene. CDR3 sequence: CASRAGQDNSPLHF. The CDR3 DNA is TGTGCCAGCAGAGCGGGACAGGATAATTCACCCCTCCACTTT.

The chain recombines TRBV28 with TRBJ2-3; D is uncertain. V lost 5 bases to trimming and J lost 4 bases, with 13 bases between them. This CDR3 contains 14 residues. The germline V gene has CDR1 MDHEN and CDR2 SYDVKM. CDR3 DNA sequence: TGTGCCAGCAGTCCCTGGGCCGAATCAGATACGCAGTATTTT. Translated: CASSPWAESDTQYF.

J is TRBJ1-1 and V is TRBV11-2, with unresolved D. The CDR3 is 12 residues long. Germline assignment: CDR1 SGHAT and CDR2 FQNNGV. V gave up 6 bases and J gave up 7 bases, with 12 bases separating them. CDR3 in amino acids: CASSYRENEAFF. In nucleotides, the CDR3 is TGTGCCAGCAGTTATAGGGAGAATGAAGCTTTCTTT.

The V call is TRBV2, the J call TRBJ1-4; TRBD1 is a possible D gene (6 bases). The CDR3 loop spans 19 amino acids. The germline V gene has CDR1 SNHLY and CDR2 FYNNEI. Between the trimmed V and J ends, which lost 0 bases and 1 base, there was a span of 18 bases. The CDR3 DNA reads as TGTGCCAGCAGTGAAGCCCCCACGGGACAATCAATAACTAATGAAAAACTGTTTTTT. As protein: CASSEAPTGQSITNEKLFF.

The chain combines TRBV14 with TRBJ1-2, with 8 bases matching TRBD1. This CDR3 has 16 residues. J was trimmed by 2 bases and V by 0 bases; bases with no gene match: 5. The germline V gene encodes CDR1 SGHDN and CDR2 FVKESK. The chain's CDR3 is CASSQERRGRNYGYTF. The CDR3 DNA follows: TGTGCCAGCAGCCAAGAACGCAGGGGGCGGAACTATGGCTACACCTTC.

The chain recombines TRBV7-9 with TRBJ2-7; 12 positions match TRBD2. V trimming: 1 base; J trimming: 2 bases; junction bases outside the gene matches: 0. The CDR3 spans 15 residues. Germline loops: CDR1 SEHNR, CDR2 FQNEAQ (reference sequence). CDR3 in amino acids: CASSLGLAGAYEQYF. The CDR3 region has the DNA TGTGCCAGCAGCTTAGGACTAGCGGGAGCCTACGAGCAGTACTTC.

The rearrangement links TRBV2 to TRBJ2-7, with D possibly being TRBD2 (5 bases). The CDR3 contains 13 residues. Trimming removed 6 bases at V and 3 bases at J, with 12 bases between. CDR1 SNHLY and CDR2 FYNNEI come from the germline V gene. CDR3: CASSHTRFYEQYF. The CDR3 nucleotides read TGTGCCAGCAGCCACACTAGGTTCTACGAGCAGTACTTC.

The chain is built from TRBV10-3 and TRBJ2-7; 10 nucleotides line up with TRBD1. Germline V CDR1 and CDR2: ENHRY, SYGVKD. Trimming at V came to 1 base and at J to 4 bases, leaving 7 bases not matched to a gene. The CDR3 spans 16 residues. For the CDR3, the DNA is TGTGCCATCAGTGAGTGGGGGGACAGGGGATATTACGAGCAGTACTTC. This sequence encodes CAISEWGDRGYYEQYF.